This note documents a single T cell receptor (delta chain) sequence. This clone was picked up a small number of times. What antigen it recognizes has not been identified. Base qualities are not recorded, but no much larger clone differs from it by a single base. This sample is part of a study of delta chains in infants with herpesvirus infections (dated by TCRdb to about 2023). Background for the entire study: A Ugandan infant birth cohort was prospectively followed from birth to characterize gammadelta T cell responses to primary cytomegalovirus (CMV) infection. The study searched for a public fetal Vdelta1/Vgamma8 gammadelta TCR clonotype in infants who acquired CMV infection after birth. Previously published Belgian fetal and cord blood gammadelta TCR data were included only for comparison and were not generated in this cohort. By approximate age, the infant blood samples fell into groups of 1.5, 4, 8 and 12 months. gammadelta TCRs were sequenced from PBMC of some 17 CMV-infected infants (one congenitally infected) and 7 to 9 CMV-uninfected infants with enough sample available. On the study overall, not on this receptor specifically: The public clonotype was detected only at the first time point after infection and was not found in uninfected infants or in infants infected after 120 days. Public-clonotype frequency among Vdelta1 cells appeared to correlate inversely with age at infection and decayed rapidly, seemingly not persisting beyond approximately 2 months. The public Vdelta1 clonotype appeared in about 20% of the 18 CMV-infected infants: three infected postnatally before 120 days of age, plus the congenitally infected infant. The public clonotype might still be present below the detection limit in CMV-uninfected infants. A small sample size and the lack of race- or environment-matched controls were noted by the authors, because CMV is acquired by nearly all Ugandans before adulthood.

Libraries were prepared through RT-PCR. To generate TCR cDNA, RNA from PBMC was reverse transcribed using SuperScript II together with primers specific for the gamma chain and the delta chain. The cDNA was purified with AMPure XP beads, then amplified and indexed with Illumina adapters using the Nextera XT Index Kit. An Illumina MiSeq with a V2 300-cycle kit was used to sequence the gammadelta TCR libraries. From the authors' description of their analysis: Using MiXCR v2.1.12, CDR3 sequences were assembled, and reads were mapped onto D, J and V genes obtained from GenBank. VDJtools v1.2.1 was used to perform repertoire analyses of the CDR3 clonotypes. TCRdb reanalyzed the public reads with the CATT caller, and identical DNA sequences were merged afterwards. What appears here as the V and J calls and clone size reflects TCRdb's work, not the paper's. This sample comprises about 1,500 delta-chain clones, about a third of them detected only once. The biggest ten clones account for around 9% of the sample.

Pregnant women getting prenatal care were recruited in Kampala, Uganda, and their infants were enrolled; maternal HIV status had to be documented. Families received weekly visits, and collection of infant clinical information, oral swabs and peripheral blood began at 6 weeks of age and continued every 4 months after that. Blood was drawn into heparin tubes, and PBMC were separated by Ficoll-Paque density gradient centrifugation and then cryopreserved. From a lookup of the germline V gene, CDR1 and CDR2 are GEAIGNYY and EKD. Trimming costs V 3 bases and J 0 bases, and their ends lie 31 bases apart. Inclusive of the bounding cysteine and phenylalanine, the CDR3 is 21 residues long. Only the CDR3 part of the read is kept: 63 bases, read in frame from the first base.

This specimen consisted of peripheral blood, obtained at time point 1 of longitudinal follow-up. The chain couples TRDV2 to TRDJ1; perhaps TRDD3 is the D gene, with 6 bases matching. This clonotype was obtained from a human donor who was a Ugandan infant, either HIV-exposed or HIV-unexposed (not recorded which). This receptor has the CDR3 CACDLVPLSPGWGSNTDKLIF. The DNA is TGTGCCTGTGACCTGGTCCCCCTCTCTCCCGGCTGGGGATCCAACACCGATAAACTCATCTTT.